The clone carrying this T cell receptor (beta chain) turned up a few times. Its antigen is not known. The sample is drawn from a study of identical twins. Findings and caveats of the study: When twins shared out-of-frame alpha sequences, those sequences had excess low generation probability. It was out-of-frame TCR alpha sharing in monozygotic twins that models underestimated.

Germline V gene data show CDR1 as DFQATT and CDR2 as SNEGSKA (reference sequence). This CDR3 is built from 14 residues. The J segment lost 4 bases and the V segment lost 3 bases, leaving 7 bases of the junction unmatched. Each donor was a healthy Caucasian. Template switching, a step in the protocol, added a universal primer site, and cDNA carried unique molecular identifiers. From the 5' RACE reads, TCRdb called clonotypes with MiXCR, one entry per CDR3 protein. Here the sample spans approximately 280,000 distinct CDR3 sequences, around 8.8% being singletons. This sample was also put to use in a study of yellow fever vaccine responses in identical twins.

This clonotype was obtained from a woman aged 18-29 years in good health. Sequencing input: memory (CD45RO+) T cells sorted from blood. The chain carries TRBV20-1 and TRBJ1-2; TRBD1 aligns across 8 bases. DNA for the CDR3: TGCAGTGCTAGTATTCAGGGACAGGTCTATGGCTACACCTTC. This codes for CSASIQGQVYGYTF.